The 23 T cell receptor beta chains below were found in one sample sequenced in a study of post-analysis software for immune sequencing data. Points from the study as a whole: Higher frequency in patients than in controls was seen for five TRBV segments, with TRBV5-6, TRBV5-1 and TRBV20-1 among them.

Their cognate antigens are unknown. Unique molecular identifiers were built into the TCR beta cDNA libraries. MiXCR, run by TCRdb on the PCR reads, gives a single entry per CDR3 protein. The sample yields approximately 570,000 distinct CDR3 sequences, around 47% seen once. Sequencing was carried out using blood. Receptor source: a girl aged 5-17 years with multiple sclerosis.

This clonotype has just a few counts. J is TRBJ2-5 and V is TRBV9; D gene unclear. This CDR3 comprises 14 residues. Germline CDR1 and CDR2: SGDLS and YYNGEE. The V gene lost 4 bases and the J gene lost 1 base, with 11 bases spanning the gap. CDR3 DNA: TGTGCCAGCAGCTCCAAAGGGCTCCAAGAGACCCAGTACTTC. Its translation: CASSSKGLQETQYF.

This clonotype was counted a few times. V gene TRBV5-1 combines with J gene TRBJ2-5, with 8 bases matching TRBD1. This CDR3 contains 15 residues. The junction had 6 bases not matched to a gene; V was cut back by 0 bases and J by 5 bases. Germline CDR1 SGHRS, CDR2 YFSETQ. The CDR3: CASSLAQGAWETQYF. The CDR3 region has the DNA TGCGCCAGCAGCTTGGCCCAGGGGGCTTGGGAGACCCAGTACTTC.

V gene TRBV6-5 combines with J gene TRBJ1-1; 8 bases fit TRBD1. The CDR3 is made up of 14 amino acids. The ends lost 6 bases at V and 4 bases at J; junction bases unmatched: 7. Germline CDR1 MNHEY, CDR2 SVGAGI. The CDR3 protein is CASSLRTGSTEAFF. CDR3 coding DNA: TGTGCCAGCAGCCTCCGGACAGGGTCCACTGAAGCTTTCTTT.

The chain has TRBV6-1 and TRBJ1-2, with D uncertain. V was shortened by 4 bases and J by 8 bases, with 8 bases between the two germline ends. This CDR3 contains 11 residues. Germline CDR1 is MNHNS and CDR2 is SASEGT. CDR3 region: CASSGVGGYTF. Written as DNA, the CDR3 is TGTGCCAGCAGTGGGGTGGGAGGCTACACCTTC.

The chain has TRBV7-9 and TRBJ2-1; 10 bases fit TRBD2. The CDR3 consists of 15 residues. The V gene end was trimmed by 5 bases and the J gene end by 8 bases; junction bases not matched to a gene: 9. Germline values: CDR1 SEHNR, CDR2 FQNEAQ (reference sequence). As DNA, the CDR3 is TGTGCCAGCAGCATGAGCGGGGGGGCCAGCCATGAGCAGTTCTTC. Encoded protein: CASSMSGGASHEQFF.

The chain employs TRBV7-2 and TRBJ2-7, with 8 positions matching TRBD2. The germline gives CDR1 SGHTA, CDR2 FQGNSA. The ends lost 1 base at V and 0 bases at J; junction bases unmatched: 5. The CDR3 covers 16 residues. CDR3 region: CASSLGSSGFSYEQYF. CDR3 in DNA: TGTGCCAGCAGCTTAGGGTCTAGCGGGTTCTCCTACGAGCAGTACTTC. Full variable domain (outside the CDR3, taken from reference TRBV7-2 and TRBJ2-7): GAGVSQSPSNKVTEKGKDVELRCDPISGHTALYWYRQSLGQGLEFLIYFQGNSAPDKSGLPSDRFSAERTGGSVSTLTIQRTQQEDSAVYLCASSLGSSGFSYEQYFGPGTRLTVT.

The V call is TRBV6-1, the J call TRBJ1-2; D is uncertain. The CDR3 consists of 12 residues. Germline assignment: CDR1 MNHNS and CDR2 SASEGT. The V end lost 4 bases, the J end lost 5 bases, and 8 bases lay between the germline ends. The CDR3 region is CASSVTDYGYTF. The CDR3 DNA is TGTGCCAGCAGTGTGACGGATTATGGCTACACCTTC.

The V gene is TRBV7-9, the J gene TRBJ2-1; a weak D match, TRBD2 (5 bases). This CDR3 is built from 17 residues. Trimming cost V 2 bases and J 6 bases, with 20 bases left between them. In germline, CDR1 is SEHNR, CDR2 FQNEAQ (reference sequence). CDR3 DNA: TGTGCCAGCAGCTTATCACTAGAACCCACCCTCCCCAATGAGCAGTTCTTC. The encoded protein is CASSLSLEPTLPNEQFF.

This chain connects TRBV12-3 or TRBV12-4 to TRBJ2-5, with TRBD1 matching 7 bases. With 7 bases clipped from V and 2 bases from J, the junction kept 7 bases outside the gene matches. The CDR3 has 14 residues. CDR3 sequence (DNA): TGTGCCAGCAACCCGGGACAGACACAAGAGACCCAGTACTTC. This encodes CASNPGQTQETQYF.

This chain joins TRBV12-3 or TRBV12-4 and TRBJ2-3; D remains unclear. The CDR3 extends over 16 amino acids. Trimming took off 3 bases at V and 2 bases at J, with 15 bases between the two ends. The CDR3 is CASSFLGRVSTDTQYF. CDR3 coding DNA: TGTGCCAGCAGTTTCCTAGGGCGAGTGTCCACAGATACGCAGTATTTT.

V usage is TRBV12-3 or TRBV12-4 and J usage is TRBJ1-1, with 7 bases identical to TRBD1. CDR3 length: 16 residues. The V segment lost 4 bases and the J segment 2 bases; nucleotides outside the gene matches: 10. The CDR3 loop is CASSSHPGQRNTEAFF. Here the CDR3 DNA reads TGTGCCAGCAGTTCGCATCCGGGACAGAGAAACACTGAAGCTTTCTTT.

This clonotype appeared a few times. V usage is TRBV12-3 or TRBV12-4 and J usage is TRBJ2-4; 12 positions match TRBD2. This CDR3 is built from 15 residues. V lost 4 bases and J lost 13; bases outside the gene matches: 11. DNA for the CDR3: TGTGCCAGCAGTTGGGCTAGCGGGAGGGCGAGGGAGCAGTACTTC. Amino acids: CASSWASGRAREQYF.

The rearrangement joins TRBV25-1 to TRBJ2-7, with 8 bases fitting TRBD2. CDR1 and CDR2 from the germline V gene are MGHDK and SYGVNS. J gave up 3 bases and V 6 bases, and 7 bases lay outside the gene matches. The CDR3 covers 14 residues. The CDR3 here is CASRLSGRIYEQYF. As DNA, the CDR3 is TGTGCCAGCAGGCTGAGCGGGAGAATCTACGAGCAGTACTTC.

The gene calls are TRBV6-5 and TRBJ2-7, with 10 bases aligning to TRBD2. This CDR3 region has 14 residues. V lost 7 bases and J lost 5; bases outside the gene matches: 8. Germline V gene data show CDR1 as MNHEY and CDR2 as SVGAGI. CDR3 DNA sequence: TGTGCCAGCATTCCAGACCTAGCGGGAGACGAGCAGTACTTC. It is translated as CASIPDLAGDEQYF.

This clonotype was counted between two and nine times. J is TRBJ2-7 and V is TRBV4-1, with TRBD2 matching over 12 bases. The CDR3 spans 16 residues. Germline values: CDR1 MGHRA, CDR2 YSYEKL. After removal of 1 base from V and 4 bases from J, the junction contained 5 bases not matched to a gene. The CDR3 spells CASSQASGRAQYEQYF. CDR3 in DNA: TGCGCCAGCAGCCAAGCTAGCGGGAGGGCCCAGTACGAGCAGTACTTC.

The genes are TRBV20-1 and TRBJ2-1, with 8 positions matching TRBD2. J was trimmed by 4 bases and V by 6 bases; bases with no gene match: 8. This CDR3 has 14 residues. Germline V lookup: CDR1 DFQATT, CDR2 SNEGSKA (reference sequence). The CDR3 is CSAPRERGYNEQFF. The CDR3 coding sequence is TGCAGTGCCCCCCGTGAGCGGGGGTACAATGAGCAGTTCTTC.

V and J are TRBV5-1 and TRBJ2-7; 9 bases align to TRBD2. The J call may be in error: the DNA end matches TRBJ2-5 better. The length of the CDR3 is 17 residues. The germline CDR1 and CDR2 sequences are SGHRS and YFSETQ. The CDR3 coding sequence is TGCGCCAGCAGCTTCGGAGGGGCTAGCGGGAAAAGTGGGACCCAGTACTTC. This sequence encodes CASSFGGASGKSGTQYF.

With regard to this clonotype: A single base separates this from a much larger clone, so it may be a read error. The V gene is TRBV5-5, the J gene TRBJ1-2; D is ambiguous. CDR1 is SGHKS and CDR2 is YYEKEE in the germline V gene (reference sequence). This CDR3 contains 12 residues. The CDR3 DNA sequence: TGTGCCAGCAGCTTGTACACCAGCGGCTGCACCTTC. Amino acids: CASSLYTSGCTF.

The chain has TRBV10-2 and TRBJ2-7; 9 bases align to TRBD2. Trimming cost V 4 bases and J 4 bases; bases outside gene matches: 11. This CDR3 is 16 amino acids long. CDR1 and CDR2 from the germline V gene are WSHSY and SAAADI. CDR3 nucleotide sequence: TGCGCCAGCAGTGGGCAATTGGCGGGAGGGCCTTACGAGCAGTACTTC. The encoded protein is CASSGQLAGGPYEQYF.

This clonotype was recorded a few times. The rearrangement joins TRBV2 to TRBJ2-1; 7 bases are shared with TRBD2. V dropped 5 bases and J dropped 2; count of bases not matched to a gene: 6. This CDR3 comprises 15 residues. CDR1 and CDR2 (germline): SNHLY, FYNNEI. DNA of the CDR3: TGTGCCAGCAGTCTTGAGGGAGGGACCTACAATGAGCAGTTCTTC. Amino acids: CASSLEGGTYNEQFF.

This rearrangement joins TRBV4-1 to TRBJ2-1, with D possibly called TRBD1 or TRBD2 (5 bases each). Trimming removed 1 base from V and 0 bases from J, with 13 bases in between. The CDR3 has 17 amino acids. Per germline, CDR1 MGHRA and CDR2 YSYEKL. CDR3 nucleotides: TGCGCCAGCAGCCAAGGACGGAGAGGGGACTCCTACAATGAGCAGTTCTTC. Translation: CASSQGRRGDSYNEQFF.

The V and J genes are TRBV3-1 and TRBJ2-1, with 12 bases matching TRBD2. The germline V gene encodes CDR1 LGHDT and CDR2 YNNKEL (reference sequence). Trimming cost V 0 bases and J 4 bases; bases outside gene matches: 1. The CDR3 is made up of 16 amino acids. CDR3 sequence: CASSQDTSGRYNEQFF. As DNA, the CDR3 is TGTGCCAGCAGCCAAGACACTAGCGGGAGGTACAATGAGCAGTTCTTC.

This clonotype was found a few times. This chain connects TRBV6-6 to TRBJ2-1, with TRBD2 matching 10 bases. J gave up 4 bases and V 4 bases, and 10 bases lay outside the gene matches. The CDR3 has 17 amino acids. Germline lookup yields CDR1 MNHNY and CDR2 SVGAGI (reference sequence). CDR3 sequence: CASSSPSGRALYNEQFF. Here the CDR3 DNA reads TGTGCCAGCAGTTCCCCCAGCGGGAGGGCCCTATACAATGAGCAGTTCTTC.